These 5 T cell receptor beta chains were all obtained from the same sample, sequenced in a study of blood T cell repertoires in COVID-19. Libraries were prepared by immunoSEQ multiplex PCR; TCRdb keeps only in-frame clonotypes and omits some of them. The data show just over 300,000 clones, around 85% seen once. Sequencing used PBMCs or T cells enriched from blood (not recorded which). Every receptor here comes from a man aged 25 to 40 who had recovered from COVID-19.

CDR3 sequence (DNA): TGTGCCAGCAGCTTATTAACCACTTCGACTGAAGCTTTCTTT. Encoded protein: CASSLLTTSTEAFF. The chain has TRBV7-8 and TRBJ1-1, with D uncertain. V gave up 2 bases and J gave up 5 bases, with 12 bases separating them. Germline V lookup: CDR1 SGHVS, CDR2 FQNEAQ. The CDR3 totals 14 residues.

The chain is built from TRBV9 and TRBJ2-5, with 12 bases lining up with TRBD1. Germline CDR1 is SGDLS and CDR2 is YYNGEE. CDR3 length: 16 residues. V shed 1 base, J shed 3 bases, and the junction held 4 bases outside the gene matches. CDR3 bases: TGTGCCAGCAGCGTATCCGGGACAGGGGGCGAAGAGACCCAGTACTTC. This codes for CASSVSGTGGEETQYF. The complete variable domain, with remaining parts taken from reference TRBV9 and TRBJ2-5, reads DSGVTQTPKHLITATGQRVTLRCSPRSGDLSVYWYQQSLDQGLQFLIQYYNGEERAKGNILERFSAQQFPDLHSELNLSSLELGDSALYFCASSVSGTGGEETQYFGPGTRLLVL.

V gene TRBV20-1 combines with J gene TRBJ1-1, with D possibly being TRBD1 (5 bases). The V gene lost 3 bases and the J gene lost 6 bases, with 14 bases spanning the gap. This CDR3 region has 13 residues. The germline V gene has CDR1 DFQATT and CDR2 SNEGSKA (reference sequence). In DNA, the CDR3 is TGCAGTGCTAGTAGATCAGGGAAGGCTGAAGCTTTCTTT. Amino acid sequence: CSASRSGKAEAFF.

The gene calls are TRBV11-2 and TRBJ2-1; 10 nucleotides line up with TRBD1. CDR1 is SGHAT and CDR2 is FQNNGV in the germline V gene. The CDR3 loop spans 16 amino acids. J lost 5 bases, V lost 4 bases, and 8 bases had no gene match. The CDR3 here is CASSYPGDRGNNEQFF. The CDR3 DNA reads as TGTGCCAGCAGCTACCCCGGGGACAGGGGAAACAATGAGCAGTTCTTC.

This clone was seen once. The chain joins TRBV5-6 to TRBJ1-2, with 7 nucleotides matching TRBD1. With 0 bases clipped from V and 4 bases from J, the junction kept 3 bases outside the gene matches. Per the germline V gene, CDR1 is SGHDT and CDR2 is YYEEEE. The CDR3 contains 14 residues. CDR3 sequence reads: CASSLAGQSYGYTF. The CDR3 nucleotides are TGTGCCAGCAGCTTGGCGGGACAGAGCTATGGCTACACCTTC.